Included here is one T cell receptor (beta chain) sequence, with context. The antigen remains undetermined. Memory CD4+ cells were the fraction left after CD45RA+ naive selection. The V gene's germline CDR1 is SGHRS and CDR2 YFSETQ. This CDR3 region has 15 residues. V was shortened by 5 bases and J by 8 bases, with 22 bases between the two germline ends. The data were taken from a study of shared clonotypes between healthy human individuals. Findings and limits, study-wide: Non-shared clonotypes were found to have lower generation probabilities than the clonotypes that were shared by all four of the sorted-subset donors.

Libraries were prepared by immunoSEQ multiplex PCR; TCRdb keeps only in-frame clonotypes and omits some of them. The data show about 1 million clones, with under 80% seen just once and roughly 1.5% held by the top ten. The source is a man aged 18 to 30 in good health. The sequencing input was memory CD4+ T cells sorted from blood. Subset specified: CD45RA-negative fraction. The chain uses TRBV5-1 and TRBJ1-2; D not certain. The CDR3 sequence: CASRADISGGRGYTF. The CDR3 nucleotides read TGCGCCAGCAGGGCTGACATTTCAGGAGGCCGGGGCTACACCTTC.